This T cell receptor (beta chain) was captured by sequencing in a study of blood T cell repertoires in COVID-19. In the study overall: The United States, Italy and Spain provided the acute and convalescent COVID-19 samples. From T cells, B-cell-depleted T cells, or PBMCs came the material, which was cDNA or gDNA.

The germline V gene encodes CDR1 SGHNT and CDR2 YYREEE (reference sequence). V lost 0 bases, J lost 0 bases, and 15 bases lay in between. The CDR3 has 17 residues. In the original processing: Amplifying reference gene primers gave estimates of nucleated cell counts. Measured with immunoSEQ multiplex PCR; TCRdb has only the in-frame clones, and not every one. V, J and clone size were drawn from that table, and D and trimming were deduced from the DNA. The data contain 250,000 or so clones, roughly 77% of them singletons. The sequenced sample consisted of peripheral blood. This chain connects TRBV5-4 to TRBJ1-1, with no clear D. This sequence originates from a woman aged 80 or older with acute or convalescent COVID-19. The CDR3 here is CASSLAGRRNMNTEAFF. The CDR3 coding sequence is TGTGCCAGCAGCTTGGCCGGAAGGCGGAACATGAACACTGAAGCTTTCTTT.